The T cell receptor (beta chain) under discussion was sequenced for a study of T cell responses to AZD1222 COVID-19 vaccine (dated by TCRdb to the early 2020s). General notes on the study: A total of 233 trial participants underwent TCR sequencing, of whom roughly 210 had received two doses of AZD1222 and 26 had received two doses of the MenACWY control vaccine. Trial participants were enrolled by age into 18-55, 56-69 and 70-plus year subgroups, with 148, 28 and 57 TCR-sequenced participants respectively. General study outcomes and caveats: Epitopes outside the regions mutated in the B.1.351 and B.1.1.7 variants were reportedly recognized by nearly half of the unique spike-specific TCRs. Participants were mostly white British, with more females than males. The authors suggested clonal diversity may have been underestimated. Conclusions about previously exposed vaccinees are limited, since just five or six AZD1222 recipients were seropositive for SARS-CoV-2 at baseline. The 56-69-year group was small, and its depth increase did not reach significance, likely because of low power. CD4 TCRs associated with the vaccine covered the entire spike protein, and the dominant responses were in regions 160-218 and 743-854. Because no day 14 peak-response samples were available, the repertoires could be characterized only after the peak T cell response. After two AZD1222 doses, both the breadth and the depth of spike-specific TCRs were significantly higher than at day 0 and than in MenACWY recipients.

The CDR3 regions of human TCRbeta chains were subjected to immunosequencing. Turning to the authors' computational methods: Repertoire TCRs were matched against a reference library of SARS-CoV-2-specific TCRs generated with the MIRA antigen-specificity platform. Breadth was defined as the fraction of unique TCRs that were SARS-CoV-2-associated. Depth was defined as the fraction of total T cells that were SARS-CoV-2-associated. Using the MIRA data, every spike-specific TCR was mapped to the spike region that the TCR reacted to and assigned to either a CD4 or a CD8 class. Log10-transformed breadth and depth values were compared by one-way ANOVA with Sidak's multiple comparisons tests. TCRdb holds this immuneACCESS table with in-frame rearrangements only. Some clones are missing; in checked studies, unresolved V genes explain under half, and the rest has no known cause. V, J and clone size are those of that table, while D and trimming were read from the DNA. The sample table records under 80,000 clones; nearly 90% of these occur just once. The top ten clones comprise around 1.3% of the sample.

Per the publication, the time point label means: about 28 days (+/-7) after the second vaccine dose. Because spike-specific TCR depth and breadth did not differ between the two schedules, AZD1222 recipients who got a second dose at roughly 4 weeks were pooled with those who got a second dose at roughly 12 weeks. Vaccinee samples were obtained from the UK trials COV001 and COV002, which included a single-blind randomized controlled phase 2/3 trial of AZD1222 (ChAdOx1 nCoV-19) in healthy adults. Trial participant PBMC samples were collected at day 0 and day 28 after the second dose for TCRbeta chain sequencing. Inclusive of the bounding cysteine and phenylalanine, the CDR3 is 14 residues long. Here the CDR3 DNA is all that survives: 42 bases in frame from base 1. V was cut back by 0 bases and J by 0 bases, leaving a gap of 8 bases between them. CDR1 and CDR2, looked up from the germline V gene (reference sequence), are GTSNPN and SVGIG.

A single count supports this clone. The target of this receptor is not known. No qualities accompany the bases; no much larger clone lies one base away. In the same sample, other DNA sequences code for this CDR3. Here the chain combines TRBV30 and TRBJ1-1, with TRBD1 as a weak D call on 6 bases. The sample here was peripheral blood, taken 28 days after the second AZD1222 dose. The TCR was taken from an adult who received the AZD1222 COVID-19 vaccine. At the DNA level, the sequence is TGTGCCTGGAGTGTTACAGGGTTGAACACTGAAGCTTTCTTT. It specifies CAWSVTGLNTEAFF.